This T cell receptor (beta chain) was identified during a study of T cells in localized non-small cell lung cancer. Study-wide results and caveats: Tumor showed lower T cell clonality than uninvolved adjacent lung, where it was highest. Prolonged overall survival went with higher T cell density in the blood. A median 57 of the top 100 tumor clones appeared in adjacent lung. Sequencing covered just one tumor region, so heterogeneity cannot be ruled out.

On this clone: The target antigen is unknown.

Data came from immunoSEQ multiplex PCR; TCRdb stores just in-frame clones and leaves some out. The sample comprises roughly 35,000 clones, roughly 90% of which are singletons, and 4.2% rests with the top ten. Germline values: CDR1 SGHNT, CDR2 YYREEE (reference sequence). The junction had 9 bases not matched to a gene; V was cut back by 4 bases and J by 1 base. This CDR3 has 16 residues. The sequences come from peripheral blood, collected before any cancer treatment. The receptor was derived from a woman aged 40 to 75 with stage I lung adenocarcinoma. The chain uses TRBV5-4 and TRBJ2-5; 8 bases are shared with TRBD2. For the CDR3, the DNA is TGTGCCAGCAGCCCATACGGGGGGGGGCTCCAAGAGACCCAGTACTTC. Translation gives CASSPYGGGLQETQYF.